Presented here are 30 T cell receptor beta chains from one specimen sequenced in a study of siplizumab effects on memory and regulatory T cells (dated by TCRdb to the late 2010s). For 5 to 7 days, cells in the mixed lymphocyte reaction were kept in coculture at 37 degrees C. Preparation of the library involved the immunoSEQ multiplex PCR assay. The source is immuneACCESS, and TCRdb retained only in-frame sequences with V and J called. Part of the clones is not carried over; for the studies checked, unresolved V genes explain less than half of this, and the remainder is unexplained. This sample lists about 3,100 clones; about 53% were detected once. The ten largest clones represent 4.5% to 5.5% of the sample. No antigen has been assigned to these receptors. Material for sequencing was CFSE-low (dividing) CD4+ T cells sorted from an allogeneic mixed lymphocyte reaction. Receptor source: a human donor in good health; the cells came from an allogeneic mixed lymphocyte reaction.

V and J are TRBV7-2 and TRBJ1-2, with 9 positions matching TRBD1. V shed 4 bases, J shed 4 bases, and the junction held 4 bases outside the gene matches. The CDR3 length is 14 residues. Germline assignment: CDR1 SGHTA and CDR2 FQGNSA. CDR3 sequence reads: CASSSGQGPYGYTF. The CDR3 DNA follows: TGTGCCAGCAGCTCGGGACAGGGACCCTATGGCTACACCTTC. The full variable domain, rest sourced from reference TRBV7-2 and TRBJ1-2, is GAGVSQSPSNKVTEKGKDVELRCDPISGHTALYWYRQSLGQGLEFLIYFQGNSAPDKSGLPSDRFSAERTGGSVSTLTIQRTQQEDSAVYLCASSSGQGPYGYTFGSGTRLTVV.

This clone has only a few counts. The rearrangement joins TRBV18 to TRBJ1-2; 8 nucleotides line up with TRBD1. The CDR3 length is 14 residues. Germline lookup yields CDR1 KGHSH and CDR2 LQKENI. The V and J ends lost 2 bases and 6 bases, in that order; junction bases with no gene match: 5. The CDR3 region is CASSPGQGGDGYTF. The CDR3 DNA sequence: TGTGCCAGCTCACCAGGACAGGGCGGGGATGGCTACACCTTC.

This clone was seen a single time. The CDR3 spells CASSYDMLETQYF. The CDR3 DNA reads TGTGCCAGCAGTTACGACATGCTAGAGACCCAGTACTTC. The rearrangement joins TRBV6-5 to TRBJ2-5; D is uncertain. The germline V gene has CDR1 MNHEY and CDR2 SVGAGI. There are 13 residues in the CDR3. V was pared by 2 bases and J by 4 bases, with 8 bases between.

The V gene is TRBV7-6, the J gene TRBJ2-3, with TRBD1 matching 8 bases. V was clipped by 7 bases and J by 2 bases; unmatched bases: 5. Per the germline V gene, CDR1 is SGHVS and CDR2 is FNYEAQ. The CDR3 spans 14 residues. The CDR3 region is CASNRGDNTDTQYF. CDR3 bases: TGTGCCAGCAACAGGGGGGATAACACAGATACGCAGTATTTT. The whole variable domain, filled in from reference TRBV7-6 and TRBJ2-3, reads GAGVSQSPRYKVTKRGQDVALRCDPISGHVSLYWYRQALGQGPEFLTYFNYEAQQDKSGLPNDRFSAERPEGSISTLTIQRTEQRDSAMYRCASNRGDNTDTQYFGPGTRLTVL.

The chain carries TRBV5-1 and TRBJ1-2; no reliable D call. CDR3 length equals 13 residues. V was cut by 0 bases and J by 8 bases, with 11 bases left in between. Germline-derived CDR1 and CDR2 are SGHRS and YFSETQ. The chain's CDR3 is CASSLDNIYGYTF. The CDR3 region has the DNA TGCGCCAGCAGCTTGGACAATATCTACGGCTACACCTTC.

V is TRBV29-1 and J is TRBJ2-3, with D maybe TRBD2 (5 bases). This CDR3 region has 12 residues. Trimming left V 2 bases short and J 5 bases short, with 8 bases between. CDR1 is SQVTM, CDR2 ANQGSEA, per germline. As DNA, the CDR3 is TGCAGCGTTGAAAAAGGAGGAGATACGCAGTATTTT. This encodes CSVEKGGDTQYF.

This chain uses TRBV6-5 with TRBJ1-1; 9 bases line up with TRBD1. The V and J ends lost 6 bases and 8 bases, in that order; junction bases with no gene match: 4. The CDR3 sequence is 12 residues long. In germline, CDR1 is MNHEY, CDR2 SVGAGI. As DNA, the CDR3 is TGTGCCAGCAGCGGACAGGGGTGGGAAGCTTTCTTT. This codes for CASSGQGWEAFF.

This clone was picked up one time. This chain connects TRBV5-1 to TRBJ2-2; 11 bases fit TRBD2. In germline, CDR1 is SGHRS, CDR2 YFSETQ. CDR3 length: 17 residues. With V trimmed by 0 bases and J by 4 bases, 5 bases remained unmatched. CDR3 DNA: TGCGCCAGCAGCTTGGCGGGACTAGCGGCCCTCACCGGGGAGCTGTTTTTT. Encoded protein: CASSLAGLAALTGELFF.

This rearrangement joins TRBV18 to TRBJ2-2, with a weak D call TRBD1 (7 bases). Deletions cut 3 bases from V and 4 bases from J, with 15 bases between. The CDR3 extends over 16 amino acids. The germline CDR1 and CDR2 sequences are KGHSH and LQKENI. In DNA form, the CDR3 reads TGTGCCAGCTCACCGAGATCAGGGGGGCCCACCGGGGAGCTGTTTTTT. This gives the protein CASSPRSGGPTGELFF.

The chain links TRBV19 to TRBJ1-2, with a weak D call TRBD1 (6 bases). This CDR3 region has 13 residues. V was cut by 7 bases and J by 6 bases, with 15 bases left in between. CDR1 is LNHDA, CDR2 SQIVND, per germline (reference sequence). As DNA, the CDR3 is TGTGCCAGTAAGCCGAGGGGGAGCGATGGCTACACCTTC. Amino acids: CASKPRGSDGYTF.

This clone was counted a few times. This sequence joins TRBV9 and TRBJ2-3, with a tentative D call TRBD2 (5 bases). CDR1 and CDR2 from the germline V gene are SGDLS and YYNGEE. The CDR3 is 13 residues long. The germline V and J ends were trimmed by 0 bases and 11 bases, with 13 bases remaining between them. DNA for the CDR3: TGTGCCAGCAGCGTAGGGTTGGAGGACCGGCAGTATTTT. Translation: CASSVGLEDRQYF. Full variable domain (remainder filled in from reference TRBV9 and TRBJ2-3): DSGVTQTPKHLITATGQRVTLRCSPRSGDLSVYWYQQSLDQGLQFLIQYYNGEERAKGNILERFSAQQFPDLHSELNLSSLELGDSALYFCASSVGLEDRQYFGPGTRLTVL.

The chain carries TRBV5-4 and TRBJ1-6; D gene unclear. Looked up from germline, CDR1 is SGHNT and CDR2 is YYREEE (reference sequence). The CDR3 loop spans 14 amino acids. Between the trimmed V and J ends, which lost 0 bases and 8 bases, there was a span of 9 bases. The CDR3 DNA follows: TGTGCCAGCAGCTTGGATCAGGCCCATTCACCCCTCCACTTT. Residues: CASSLDQAHSPLHF.

The J gene is TRBJ2-7, the V gene TRBV7-9; D may match TRBD1 or TRBD2 (5 bases each). The CDR3 runs 15 residues. V lost 5 bases and J lost 7, with 21 bases in between. The germline CDR1 and CDR2 sequences are SEHNR and FQNEAQ (reference sequence). The CDR3 region is CASSPSGRAAEEQYF. The CDR3 DNA reads as TGTGCCAGCAGCCCCTCGGGACGCGCCGCTGAAGAGCAGTACTTC.

The chain links TRBV6-5 to TRBJ2-7; 7 nucleotides match TRBD2. From germline, CDR1 is MNHEY and CDR2 SVGAGI. The CDR3 is made up of 13 amino acids. With 5 bases clipped from V and 3 bases from J, the junction kept 4 bases outside the gene matches. The CDR3 spells CASSPGGIYEQYF. The DNA for the CDR3 is TGTGCCAGCAGTCCGGGGGGAATCTACGAGCAGTACTTC.

In this sample, this clone is medium-sized. This chain connects TRBV2 to TRBJ2-7; D unresolved. Germline CDR1 SNHLY, CDR2 FYNNEI. The CDR3 spans 14 residues. Trimming took 4 bases from V and 3 from J, leaving 13 bases between them. The CDR3 is CASSVGPWGYEQYF. The CDR3, as DNA: TGTGCCAGCAGTGTTGGGCCGTGGGGCTACGAGCAGTACTTC.

The chain joins TRBV5-1 to TRBJ1-2; D unresolved. With 5 bases removed from V and 3 bases from J, the gap between germline ends came to 17 bases. The CDR3 loop spans 15 amino acids. CDR1 SGHRS and CDR2 YFSETQ come from the germline V gene. CDR3 sequence: CASRPGSSGDYGYTF. The CDR3 DNA reads as TGCGCCAGCAGACCCGGGTCCTCTGGGGACTATGGCTACACCTTC.

The chain joins TRBV7-3 to TRBJ2-5, with D perhaps matching TRBD1 or TRBD2 (6 bases each). Germline CDR1 and CDR2: SGHTA and FQGTGA. The CDR3 loop spans 14 amino acids. V lost 5 bases to trimming and J lost 1 base, with 11 bases between them. For the CDR3, the DNA is TGTGCCAGCAGCCTAGGGGGGCTCCAAGAGACCCAGTACTTC. Protein product: CASSLGGLQETQYF.

The genes are TRBV28 and TRBJ1-2; D ambiguous. The CDR3 runs 15 residues. V shed 4 bases and J shed 4 bases, with 16 bases lying between them. Per germline, CDR1 MDHEN and CDR2 SYDVKM. The CDR3 DNA follows: TGTGCCAGCAGTTCCGGTGGGAGTCTTTCCTATGGCTACACCTTC. It encodes CASSSGGSLSYGYTF.

This clone showed up just a few times. The chain combines TRBV10-3 with TRBJ2-7; 7 bases are a match to TRBD1. In germline, CDR1 is ENHRY, CDR2 SYGVKD. J lost 2 bases, V lost 6 bases, and 1 base had no gene match. There are 12 residues in the CDR3. CDR3 nucleotides: TGTGCCATCAGGGGGACAGCCTACGAGCAGTACTTC. Translating it yields CAIRGTAYEQYF.

Points on this clone: At one end the junction does not follow the germline gene, possibly because of a read error. The chain couples TRBV4-2 to TRBJ2-4; D perhaps matches TRBD1 (6 bases). The CDR3 sequence is 15 residues long. Germline-derived CDR1 and CDR2 are LGHNA and YNFKEQ. CDR3 region: CASSQEISTGRNHHF. The CDR3 DNA is TGTGCCAGCAGCCAAGAAATTTCCACAGGGCGCAACCACCACTTC.

The sample holds a few counts of this clone. V is TRBV18 and J is TRBJ1-6; 10 bases are shared with TRBD1. Germline loops: CDR1 KGHSH, CDR2 LQKENI. The V gene end was trimmed by 8 bases and the J gene end by 8 bases; junction bases not matched to a gene: 0. The length of the CDR3 is 12 residues. The DNA for the CDR3 is TGTGCCAGCGGGACAGGGGATTCACCCCTCCACTTT. This sequence encodes CASGTGDSPLHF.

This sequence joins TRBV10-1 and TRBJ2-1; the D is unclear. V was pared by 8 bases and J by 6 bases, with 14 bases between. Germline lookup yields CDR1 WNHNN and CDR2 SYGVQD (reference sequence). This CDR3 is built from 13 residues. CDR3: CASQSQSGNEQFF. Written as DNA, the CDR3 is TGCGCCAGCCAGTCCCAGTCAGGCAATGAGCAGTTCTTC.

The chain is built from TRBV6-6 and TRBJ1-6, with TRBD1 identical over 9 bases. The V and J ends lost 6 bases and 6 bases, in that order; junction bases with no gene match: 0. Germline CDR1 MNHNY, CDR2 SVGAGI (reference sequence). The CDR3 runs to 13 residues. CDR3 loop: CASRTGGNSPLHF. As DNA, the CDR3 is TGTGCCAGCAGGACAGGGGGTAATTCACCCCTCCACTTT.

This CDR3 reads CASSYSGANVLTF. The CDR3 coding sequence is TGTGCCAGCAGTTACTCTGGGGCCAACGTCCTGACTTTC. V usage is TRBV6-1 and J usage is TRBJ2-6; D uncertain. The CDR3 spans 13 residues. With 5 bases removed from V and 0 bases from J, the gap between germline ends came to 2 bases. Germline V gene data show CDR1 as MNHNS and CDR2 as SASEGT.

This clone was seen more than once but under ten times. The genes are TRBV5-1 and TRBJ1-1; 8 bases line up with TRBD1. J was trimmed by 3 bases and V by 4 bases; bases with no gene match: 8. The CDR3 runs 15 residues. Germline V CDR1 and CDR2: SGHRS, YFSETQ. CDR3 coding DNA: TGCGCCAGCAGCGGACAGGGTGGGTCCTACACTGAAGCTTTCTTT. This gives the protein CASSGQGGSYTEAFF.

V gene TRBV6-6 combines with J gene TRBJ1-1; TRBD1 matches at 7 bases. The CDR3 is made up of 15 amino acids. CDR1 and CDR2 (germline): MNHNY, SVGAGI (reference sequence). With 0 bases clipped from V and 4 bases from J, the junction kept 5 bases outside the gene matches. In nucleotides, the CDR3 is TGTGCCAGCAGTTACTCGAGGGGGCGCGGCACTGAAGCTTTCTTT. Encoded protein: CASSYSRGRGTEAFF.

The rearrangement uses TRBV11-3 and TRBJ2-7; D gene ambiguous. V was pared by 0 bases and J by 3 bases, with 12 bases between. CDR3 length: 15 residues. Germline V gives CDR1 SGHNT, CDR2 YENEEA. The CDR3 nucleotides are TGTGCCAGCAGCTTAGACGGGCAGGCGGACTACGAGCAGTACTTC. This gives the protein CASSLDGQADYEQYF.

This chain joins TRBV10-2 and TRBJ2-5; 8 positions agree with TRBD2. CDR1 is WSHSY and CDR2 is SAAADI in the germline V gene. The junction had 13 bases not matched to a gene; V was cut back by 0 bases and J by 4 bases. The CDR3 runs 18 residues. The DNA of the CDR3 is TGCGCCAGCAGTGAGTCTACAGCTAGCGGGCTGGGAGGAGAGACCCAGTACTTC. This gives the protein CASSESTASGLGGETQYF.

The rearrangement uses TRBV6-5 and TRBJ2-7; 10 nucleotides agree with TRBD2. Trimming removed 6 bases from V and 3 bases from J; junction bases left unmatched: 8. Germline V lookup: CDR1 MNHEY, CDR2 SVGAGI. The CDR3 length is 15 residues. CDR3 sequence reads: CASRSSGRGGYEQYF. The CDR3 nucleotides are TGTGCCAGCAGGTCTAGCGGGAGAGGCGGCTACGAGCAGTACTTC.

This clone occurred a few times. This sequence joins TRBV30 and TRBJ1-6; 8 nucleotides line up with TRBD1. This CDR3 has 16 amino acids. Trimming took 0 bases from V and 5 from J; bases not matched to a gene: 6. Germline loops: CDR1 GTSNPN, CDR2 SVGIG (reference sequence). This CDR3 reads CAWSVAGGGHNSPLHF. In DNA form, the CDR3 reads TGTGCCTGGAGTGTTGCAGGGGGCGGACATAATTCACCCCTCCACTTT.